This T cell receptor (beta chain) is drawn from a study of CD8 T cells in ankylosing spondylitis. General observations from the study: Within ankylosing spondylitis blood, a TCR beta motif made up of eight highly homologous variants appeared to be characteristic. The clones that were linked to disease were reported to be significantly enriched in matched synovial fluid samples from ankylosing spondylitis patients.

Of note for this clonotype: Its target is not known.

MiXCR was run by TCRdb on the 5' RACE reads, yielding one entry per CDR3 protein. In the table there are about 140,000 distinct CDR3 sequences, 7.5% to 9.5% of which are singletons. Germline CDR1 is MNHEY and CDR2 is SVGEGT. The CDR3 consists of 14 residues. J was trimmed by 4 bases and V by 6 bases; bases with no gene match: 8. The chain carries TRBV6-2 or TRBV6-3 and TRBJ1-1, with TRBD1 matching 7 bases. Material: synovial fluid, either unsorted or a sorted T cell fraction (not recorded which). This TCR came from a male donor with ankylosing spondylitis. The CDR3 bases are TGTGCCAGCAGCCGGGACAGCGGGGTCACTGAAGCTTTCTTT. Translating it yields CASSRDSGVTEAFF.